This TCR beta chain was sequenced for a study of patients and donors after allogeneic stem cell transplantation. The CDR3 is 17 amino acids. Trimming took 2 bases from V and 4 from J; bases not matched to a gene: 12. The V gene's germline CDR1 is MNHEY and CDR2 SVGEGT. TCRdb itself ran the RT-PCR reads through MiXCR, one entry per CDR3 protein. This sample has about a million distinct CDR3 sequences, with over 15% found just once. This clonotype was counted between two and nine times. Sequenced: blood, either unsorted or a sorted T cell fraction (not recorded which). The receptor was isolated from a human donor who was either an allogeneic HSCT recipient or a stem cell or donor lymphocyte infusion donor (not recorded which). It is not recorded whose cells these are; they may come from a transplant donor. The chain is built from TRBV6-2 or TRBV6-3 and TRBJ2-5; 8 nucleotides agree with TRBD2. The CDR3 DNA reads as TGTGCCAGCAGTTACGGTGGTAGCGGGGCTGTCGGAGAGACCCAGTACTTC. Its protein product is CASSYGGSGAVGETQYF.